The 7 T cell receptor beta chains reported below all come from one sample, sequenced in a study of cytomegalovirus exposure and HLA in healthy donors (TCRdb year 2017). The library came from the immunoSEQ multiplex PCR assay. The multiplex PCR relied on a mix of 60 forward primers for TCR Vbeta segments and 13 reverse primers for TCR Jbeta segments. TCRdb obtained this table from immuneACCESS and retained in-frame rearrangements with V and J assigned. These tables miss some clones; where compared with another copy, unresolved V genes account for less than half of the shortfall, and the remainder is unexplained. This sample has around 140,000 clones in its table, and more than 60% of those were observed once. The top ten constitute roughly 1.5% of the sample. Sequencing was carried out using PBMCs. These receptors were taken from a woman aged 18 to 35 in good health and CMV-seronegative.

This clone was seen a handful of times. The chain links TRBV5-1 to TRBJ2-3; no clear D gene. Germline V gene sequence: CDR1 SGHRS, CDR2 YFSETQ. The V and J ends lost 4 bases and 6 bases respectively, with 12 bases between them. The CDR3 contains 13 residues. The CDR3 is CASSLNSEDTQYF. CDR3 in DNA: TGCGCCAGCAGCCTGAACTCGGAGGATACGCAGTATTTT.

The chain carries TRBV6-5 and TRBJ2-3; 10 nucleotides line up with TRBD1. CDR1 is MNHEY, CDR2 SVGAGI, per germline. V was pared by 4 bases and J by 5 bases, with 9 bases of the junction left unmatched. CDR3 size: 16 residues. This chain's CDR3 is CASSSAGQGVGDTQYF. CDR3 coding DNA: TGTGCCAGCAGTTCGGCAGGACAGGGGGTAGGAGATACGCAGTATTTT.

The chain uses TRBV15 and TRBJ2-4; TRBD2 matches at 7 bases. V gave up 8 bases and J gave up 0 bases; unmatched junction bases: 1. Looked up from germline, CDR1 is LNHNV and CDR2 is YYDKDF (reference sequence). The CDR3 loop spans 13 amino acids. The CDR3 loop reads CATVAGAKNIQYF. CDR3 coding DNA: TGTGCCACCGTAGCGGGAGCCAAAAACATTCAGTACTTC.

The chain uses TRBV2 and TRBJ2-2; 9 bases align to TRBD1. The junction had 2 bases not matched to a gene; V was cut back by 5 bases and J by 1 base. From germline, CDR1 is SNHLY and CDR2 FYNNEI. There are 15 residues in the CDR3. As DNA, the CDR3 is TGTGCCAGCAGTAGGGGACAGGGGAACACCGGGGAGCTGTTTTTT. Residues: CASSRGQGNTGELFF.

The chain recombines TRBV4-1 with TRBJ1-6; D is unclear. V lost 8 bases and J lost 7, with 15 bases in between. The CDR3 extends over 14 amino acids. Germline-derived CDR1 and CDR2 are MGHRA and YSYEKL. The CDR3 DNA reads TGCGCCAGCGCCAAGGAGGGTGGGAATTCACCCCTCCACTTT. Translated: CASAKEGGNSPLHF.

This clone occurred a few times. CDR3 protein: CASSFSEASVDEQFF. The CDR3 DNA sequence: TGTGCCAGTAGTTTCAGTGAGGCTAGCGTGGATGAGCAGTTCTTC. V is TRBV19 and J is TRBJ2-1; D possibly corresponds to TRBD2 (6 bases). Trimming removed 5 bases from V and 8 bases from J, with 19 bases in between. This CDR3 comprises 15 residues. CDR1 is LNHDA and CDR2 is SQIVND in the germline V gene (reference sequence).

The rearrangement joins TRBV7-8 to TRBJ2-1; 7 nucleotides match TRBD1. CDR3 size: 13 residues. Germline CDR1 is SGHVS and CDR2 is FQNEAQ. The J segment lost 6 bases and the V segment lost 4 bases, leaving 3 bases of the junction unmatched. CDR3 DNA sequence: TGTGCCAGCAGCTCGCGACAGGGCAATGAGCAGTTCTTC. Its translation: CASSSRQGNEQFF.